A selection of T cell receptor beta chains follows, all from one sample in a study of response to subunit inactivated influenza vaccine. TCRdb called the RT-PCR reads again in MiXCR, with one record for every CDR3 protein. The data hold some 800,000 distinct CDR3 sequences, with over 20% observed a single time. Sequenced material: PBMCs from blood, taken around 5 days after vaccination. Receptor source: a man aged 50-59 years who received an inactivated influenza vaccine. Each CDR3 is given with its conserved first and last residue. The D gene is left open where the match is weak. Only some rows state a clone size, as once, few, many or a class for expanded clones.

v_gene	j_gene	abundance	d_gene	len	CDR3aa	CDR3nt
TRBV20-1	TRBJ2-7	.	.	12	CSARAEGYEQYF	TGCAGTGCTAGAGCGGAGGGCTACGAGCAGTACTTC
TRBV12-3/TRBV12-4	TRBJ1-5	few	TRBD1	14	CASRMTGLGQPQHF	TGTGCCAGCAGGATGACAGGGTTAGGTCAGCCCCAGCATTTT
TRBV29-1	TRBJ2-7	many	.	12	CSARVLSYEQYF	TGCAGCGCCCGGGTCCTGAGCTACGAGCAGTACTTC
TRBV7-8	TRBJ2-7	few	TRBD2	14	CASNIRGGTGEQYF	TGTGCCAGCAACATCCGGGGGGGGACGGGCGAGCAGTACTTC
TRBV28	TRBJ1-1	.	.	15	CASSLGLGRGGEAFF	TGTGCCAGCAGTCTCGGTCTCGGGAGGGGTGGTGAAGCTTTCTTT
TRBV20-1	TRBJ2-5	.	.	13	CSAIGVFGETQYF	TGCAGTGCTATCGGGGTTTTCGGGGAGACCCAGTACTTC
TRBV24-1	TRBJ1-1	few	TRBD1	14	CATSAKDRTAKAFF	TGTGCCACCAGTGCGAAGGACAGGACGGCCAAAGCTTTCTTT
TRBV6-2/TRBV6-3	TRBJ2-4	few	.	15	CASSYSTGGANIQYF	TGTGCCAGCAGTTACTCGACTGGGGGGGCAAACATTCAGTACTTC
TRBV5-1	TRBJ1-1	.	TRBD1	14	CASSTGTVLTEAFF	TGCGCCAGCAGCACCGGGACAGTTCTCACTGAAGCTTTCTTT
TRBV6-1	TRBJ2-2	.	.	15	CASSEAAPNTGELFF	TGTGCCAGCAGTGAAGCGGCCCCGAACACCGGGGAGCTGTTTTTT
TRBV12-3/TRBV12-4	TRBJ1-1	.	.	14	CASSQQTQNTEAFF	TGTGCCAGCAGCCAGCAAACACAGAACACTGAAGCTTTCTTT
TRBV12-3/TRBV12-4	TRBJ2-7	few	.	13	CASSLARLLGQYF	TGTGCCAGCAGTTTAGCTAGACTTCTTGGGCAGTACTTC
TRBV10-3	TRBJ2-3	.	TRBD2	16	CAISGGTSGSGDTQYF	TGTGCCATCAGTGGGGGGACTAGCGGGAGCGGCGATACGCAGTATTTT
TRBV20-1	TRBJ2-7	few	.	15	CSARGVDRYSYEQYF	TGCAGTGCTAGGGGAGTAGACAGGTACTCCTACGAGCAGTACTTC
TRBV24-1	TRBJ2-6	.	TRBD1	16	CATSVGTGVGANVLTF	TGTGCCACCAGTGTCGGGACAGGGGTTGGGGCCAACGTCCTGACTTTC
TRBV7-2	TRBJ2-3	few	.	17	CASRPMAGTRSTDTQYF	TGTGCCAGCAGACCGATGGCAGGGACAAGGAGCACAGATACGCAGTATTTT
TRBV5-1	TRBJ2-7	many	.	13	CASSLDPTYEQYF	TGCGCCAGCAGCTTAGACCCCACCTACGAGCAGTACTTC
TRBV5-1	TRBJ2-7	.	.	13	CASSLIASYEQYF	TGCGCCAGCAGCTTAATAGCCTCCTACGAGCAGTACTTC
TRBV6-1	TRBJ2-1	.	.	14	CASSPNYARNEQFF	TGTGCCAGCAGCCCCAATTATGCCCGCAATGAGCAGTTCTTC
TRBV20-1	TRBJ2-7	many	TRBD2	16	CSATFLSGGAPYEQYF	TGCAGTGCTACTTTCCTTAGCGGGGGCGCCCCCTACGAGCAGTACTTC
TRBV11-2	TRBJ2-2	.	TRBD1	17	CASHSLRGRGKAGELFF	TGTGCCAGCCACAGCTTACGAGGCAGGGGGAAGGCCGGGGAGCTGTTTTTT
TRBV3-1	TRBJ2-5	.	TRBD1	15	CASSQAGQGQETQYF	TGTGCCAGCAGCCAAGCGGGACAGGGTCAAGAGACCCAGTACTTC
TRBV4-3	TRBJ2-2	.	.	16	CASSQDHGLGTGELFF	TGCGCCAGCAGCCAAGATCATGGACTCGGCACCGGGGAGCTGTTTTTT
TRBV6-5	TRBJ1-6	few	.	19	CASSYRSTGLSSYNSPLHF	TGTGCCAGCAGTTACCGGAGTACGGGGTTAAGCTCCTATAATTCACCCCTCCACTTT
TRBV10-3	TRBJ2-7	few	TRBD2	11	CAAGGAYEQYF	TGTGCCGCGGGGGGGGCCTACGAGCAGTACTTC
TRBV12-3/TRBV12-4	TRBJ2-2	many	.	12	CASSLEAGELFF	TGTGCCAGCAGTTTAGAGGCCGGGGAGCTGTTTTTT
TRBV6-6	TRBJ2-7	.	.	12	CASSEVFYEQYF	TGTGCCAGCAGCGAGGTGTTCTACGAGCAGTACTTC
TRBV20-1	TRBJ2-5	many	TRBD1	14	CSARTGTGKETQYF	TGCAGTGCTAGGACCGGGACAGGGAAAGAGACCCAGTACTTC
TRBV5-5	TRBJ2-7	.	.	16	CASRPTGARETYEQYF	TGTGCCAGCAGACCGACAGGAGCCCGAGAGACCTACGAGCAGTACTTC
TRBV12-3/TRBV12-4	TRBJ2-5	.	.	12	CASSLGMRGIIF	TGTGCCAGCAGTTTAGGGATGAGGGGAATAATCTTC
TRBV15	TRBJ2-7	.	.	14	CATSDRATPSEQYF	TGTGCCACCAGCGACCGGGCCACCCCCTCCGAGCAGTACTTC
TRBV24-1	TRBJ2-1	.	.	15	CATSYGRQPYNEQFF	TGTGCCACCAGTTACGGACGCCAGCCTTACAATGAGCAGTTCTTC
TRBV5-4	TRBJ2-5	.	.	16	CASSLLQGGNQETQYF	TGTGCCAGCAGCTTGTTGCAGGGGGGGAACCAAGAGACCCAGTACTTC
TRBV18	TRBJ2-3	.	.	13	CASSSRQTDTQYF	TGTGCCAGCTCATCACGACAGACAGATACGCAGTATTTT
TRBV4-1	TRBJ1-1	few	.	14	CASSQEAGLGETFF	TGCGCCAGCAGCCAAGAGGCAGGGCTAGGGGAAACTTTCTTT
TRBV7-2	TRBJ2-7	.	.	13	CASSPRAAYEQYF	TGTGCCAGCAGCCCTAGGGCCGCCTACGAGCAGTACTTC